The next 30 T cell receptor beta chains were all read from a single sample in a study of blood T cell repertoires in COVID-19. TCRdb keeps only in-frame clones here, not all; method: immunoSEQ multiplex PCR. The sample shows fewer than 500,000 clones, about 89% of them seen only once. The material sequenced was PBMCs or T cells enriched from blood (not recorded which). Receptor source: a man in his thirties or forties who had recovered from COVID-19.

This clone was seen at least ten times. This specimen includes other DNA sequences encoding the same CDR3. Here the CDR3 DNA reads TGCAGCGTTCCCAGAAACACTGAAGCTTTCTTT. The encoded protein is CSVPRNTEAFF. V gene TRBV29-1 combines with J gene TRBJ1-1; D is unresolved. The CDR3 sequence is 11 residues long. With 5 bases removed from V and 2 bases from J, the gap between germline ends came to 6 bases. The germline V gene has CDR1 SQVTM and CDR2 ANQGSEA.

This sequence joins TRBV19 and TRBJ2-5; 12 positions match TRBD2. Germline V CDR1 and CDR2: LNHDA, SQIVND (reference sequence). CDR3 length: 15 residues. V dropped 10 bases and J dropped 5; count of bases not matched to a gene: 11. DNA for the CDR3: TGTGCCACCCGATCTAGCGGGGGGGCCGGGGAGACCCAGTACTTC. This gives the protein CATRSSGGAGETQYF.

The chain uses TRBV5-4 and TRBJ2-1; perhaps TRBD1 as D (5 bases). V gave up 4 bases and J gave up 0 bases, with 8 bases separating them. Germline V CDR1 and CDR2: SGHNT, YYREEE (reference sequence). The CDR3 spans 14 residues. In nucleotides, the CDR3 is TGTGCCAGCAGCCAGGGCAGCTCCTACAATGAGCAGTTCTTC. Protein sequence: CASSQGSSYNEQFF.

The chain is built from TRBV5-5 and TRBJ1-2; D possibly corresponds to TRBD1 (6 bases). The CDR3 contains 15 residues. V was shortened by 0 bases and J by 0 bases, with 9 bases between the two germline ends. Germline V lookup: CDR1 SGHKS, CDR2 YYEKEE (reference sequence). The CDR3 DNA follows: TGTGCCAGCAGCTTGGAGGGGGTGGCTAACTATGGCTACACCTTC. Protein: CASSLEGVANYGYTF.

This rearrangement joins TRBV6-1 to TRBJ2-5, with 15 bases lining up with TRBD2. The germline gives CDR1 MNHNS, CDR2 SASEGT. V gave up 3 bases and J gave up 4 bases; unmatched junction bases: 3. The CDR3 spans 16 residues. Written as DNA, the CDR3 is TGTGCCAGCAGTGATCAGGGACTAGCGGGGGGAGAGACCCAGTACTTC. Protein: CASSDQGLAGGETQYF.

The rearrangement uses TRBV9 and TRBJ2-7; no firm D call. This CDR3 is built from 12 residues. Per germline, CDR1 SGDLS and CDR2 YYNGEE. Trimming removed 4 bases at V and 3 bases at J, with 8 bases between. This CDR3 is CASSSDFYEQYF. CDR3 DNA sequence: TGTGCCAGCAGCTCCGACTTCTACGAGCAGTACTTC.

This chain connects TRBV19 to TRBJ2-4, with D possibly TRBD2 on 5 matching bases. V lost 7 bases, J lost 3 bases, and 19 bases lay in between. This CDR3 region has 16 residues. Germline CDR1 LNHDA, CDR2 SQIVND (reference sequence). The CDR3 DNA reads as TGTGCCAGTACCCCACTCGGACGGGAAGACAAAAACATTCAGTACTTC. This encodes CASTPLGREDKNIQYF.

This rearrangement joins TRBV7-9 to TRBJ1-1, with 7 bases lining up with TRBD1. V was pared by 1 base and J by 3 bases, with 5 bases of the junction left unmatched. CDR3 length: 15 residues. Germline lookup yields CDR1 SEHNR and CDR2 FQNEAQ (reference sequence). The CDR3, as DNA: TGTGCCAGCAGCTTAGGACAGGGAGAGGACACTGAAGCTTTCTTT. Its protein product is CASSLGQGEDTEAFF.

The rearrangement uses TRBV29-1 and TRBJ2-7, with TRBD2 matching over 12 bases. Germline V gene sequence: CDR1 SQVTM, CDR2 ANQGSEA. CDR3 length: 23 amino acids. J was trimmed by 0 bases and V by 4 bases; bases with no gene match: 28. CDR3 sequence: CSVVDRDGLAGLQQSRSSYEQYF. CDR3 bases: TGCAGCGTTGTGGACAGGGACGGACTAGCGGGACTCCAACAATCTAGGAGCTCCTACGAGCAGTACTTC.

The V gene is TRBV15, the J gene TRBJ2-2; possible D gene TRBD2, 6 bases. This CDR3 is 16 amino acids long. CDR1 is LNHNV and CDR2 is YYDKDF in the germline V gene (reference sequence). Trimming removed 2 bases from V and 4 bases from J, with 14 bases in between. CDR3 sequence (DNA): TGTGCCACCAGCAGAACCGGAGGGTGGACCACCGGGGAGCTGTTTTTT. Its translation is CATSRTGGWTTGELFF.

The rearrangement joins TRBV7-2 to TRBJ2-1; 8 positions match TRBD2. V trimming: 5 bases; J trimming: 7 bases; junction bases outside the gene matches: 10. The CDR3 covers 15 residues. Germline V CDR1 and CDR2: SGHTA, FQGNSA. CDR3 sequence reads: CASSHLGGGLNEQFF. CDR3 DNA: TGTGCCAGCAGCCACTTGGGCGGGGGGTTGAATGAGCAGTTCTTC.

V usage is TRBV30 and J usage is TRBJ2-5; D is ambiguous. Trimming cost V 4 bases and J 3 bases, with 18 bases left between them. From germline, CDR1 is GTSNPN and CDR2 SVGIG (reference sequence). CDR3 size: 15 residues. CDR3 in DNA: TGTGCCTGGAAATATCAGGTGTCACCAAAAGAGACCCAGTACTTC. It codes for CAWKYQVSPKETQYF.

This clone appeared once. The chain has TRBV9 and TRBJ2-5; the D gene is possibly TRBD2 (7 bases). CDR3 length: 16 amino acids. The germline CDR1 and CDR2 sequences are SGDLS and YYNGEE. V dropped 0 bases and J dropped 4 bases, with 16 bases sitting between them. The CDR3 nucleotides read TGTGCCAGCAGCGTAGCAGAGGGGGGGAACGGAGAGACCCAGTACTTC. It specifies CASSVAEGGNGETQYF. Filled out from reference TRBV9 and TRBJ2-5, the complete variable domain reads DSGVTQTPKHLITATGQRVTLRCSPRSGDLSVYWYQQSLDQGLQFLIQYYNGEERAKGNILERFSAQQFPDLHSELNLSSLELGDSALYFCASSVAEGGNGETQYFGPGTRLLVL.

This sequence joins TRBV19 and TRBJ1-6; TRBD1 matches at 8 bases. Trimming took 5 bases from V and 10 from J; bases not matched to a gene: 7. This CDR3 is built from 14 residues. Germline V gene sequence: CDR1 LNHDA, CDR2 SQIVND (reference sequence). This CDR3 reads CASSDRGRESPLHF. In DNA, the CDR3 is TGTGCCAGTAGTGACAGGGGAAGAGAGTCACCCCTCCACTTT.

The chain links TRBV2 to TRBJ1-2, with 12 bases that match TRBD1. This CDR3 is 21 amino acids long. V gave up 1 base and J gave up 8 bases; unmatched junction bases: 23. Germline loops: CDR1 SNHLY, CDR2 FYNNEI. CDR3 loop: CASSEGKGIRRGQGARSGYTF. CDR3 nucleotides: TGTGCCAGCAGTGAAGGAAAGGGGATTAGACGGGGACAGGGGGCGAGGAGCGGCTACACCTTC.

CDR3 sequence: CASSPKRSGEGPLHF. The CDR3 DNA is TGTGCCAGCAGTCCAAAACGGAGCGGGGAAGGCCCCCTCCACTTT. This chain connects TRBV7-2 to TRBJ1-6; D not resolved. Germline CDR1 reads SGHTA; CDR2 reads FQGNSA. The CDR3 has 15 amino acids. Trimming stripped 6 bases from V and 13 bases from J, with 22 bases between.

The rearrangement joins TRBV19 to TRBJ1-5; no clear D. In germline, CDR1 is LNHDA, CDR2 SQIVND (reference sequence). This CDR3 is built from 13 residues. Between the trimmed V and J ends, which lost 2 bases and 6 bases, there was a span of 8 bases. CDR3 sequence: CASSIKGGQPQHF. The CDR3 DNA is TGTGCCAGTAGTATAAAGGGAGGTCAGCCCCAGCATTTT.

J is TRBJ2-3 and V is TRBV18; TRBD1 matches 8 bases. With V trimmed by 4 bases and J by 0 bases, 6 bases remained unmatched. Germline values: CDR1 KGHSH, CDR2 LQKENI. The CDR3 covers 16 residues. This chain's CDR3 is CASSHKQGVSTDTQYF. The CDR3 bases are TGTGCCAGCTCACATAAACAGGGGGTGAGCACAGATACGCAGTATTTT. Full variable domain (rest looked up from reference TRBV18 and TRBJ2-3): NAGVMQNPRHLVRRRGQEARLRCSPMKGHSHVYWYRQLPEEGLKFMVYLQKENIIDESGMPKERFSAEFPKEGPSILRIQQVVRGDSAAYFCASSHKQGVSTDTQYFGPGTRLTVL.

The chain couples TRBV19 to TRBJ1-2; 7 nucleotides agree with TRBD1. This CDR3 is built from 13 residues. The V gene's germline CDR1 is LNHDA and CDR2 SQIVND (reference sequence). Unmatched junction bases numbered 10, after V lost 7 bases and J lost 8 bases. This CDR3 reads CASTETTGPGYTF. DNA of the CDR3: TGTGCCAGTACTGAAACGACAGGGCCCGGCTACACCTTC.

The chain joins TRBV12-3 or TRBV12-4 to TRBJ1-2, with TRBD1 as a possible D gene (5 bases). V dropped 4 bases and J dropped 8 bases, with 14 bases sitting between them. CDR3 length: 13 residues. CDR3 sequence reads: CASSSLPGEGYTF. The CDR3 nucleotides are TGTGCCAGCAGTTCCTTACCGGGGGAAGGCTACACCTTC.

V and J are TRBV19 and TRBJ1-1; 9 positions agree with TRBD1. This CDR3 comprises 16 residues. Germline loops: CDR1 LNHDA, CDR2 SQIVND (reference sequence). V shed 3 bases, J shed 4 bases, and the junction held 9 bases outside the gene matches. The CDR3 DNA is TGTGCCAGTAGTATGGGACAGGGATCCTTTGGCACTGAAGCTTTCTTT. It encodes CASSMGQGSFGTEAFF.

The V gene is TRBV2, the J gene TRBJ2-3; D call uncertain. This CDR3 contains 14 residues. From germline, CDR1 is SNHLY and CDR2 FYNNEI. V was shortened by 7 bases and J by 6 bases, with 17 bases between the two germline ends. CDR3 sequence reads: CASTGVPFVDTQYF. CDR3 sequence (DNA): TGTGCCAGCACCGGAGTACCCTTCGTGGATACGCAGTATTTT.

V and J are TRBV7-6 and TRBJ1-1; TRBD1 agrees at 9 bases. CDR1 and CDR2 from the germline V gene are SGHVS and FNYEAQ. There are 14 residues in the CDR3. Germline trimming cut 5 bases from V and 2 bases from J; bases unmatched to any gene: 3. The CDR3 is CASSLQGANTEAFF. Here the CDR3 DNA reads TGTGCCAGCAGCCTACAGGGGGCCAACACTGAAGCTTTCTTT.

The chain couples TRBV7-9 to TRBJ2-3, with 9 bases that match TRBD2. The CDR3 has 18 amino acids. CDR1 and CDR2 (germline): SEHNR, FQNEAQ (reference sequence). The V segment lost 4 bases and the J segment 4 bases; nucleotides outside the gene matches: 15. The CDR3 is CASSYLSGGPGGSDTQYF. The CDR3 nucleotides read TGTGCCAGCAGCTATCTTAGCGGGGGCCCCGGGGGTTCAGATACGCAGTATTTT.

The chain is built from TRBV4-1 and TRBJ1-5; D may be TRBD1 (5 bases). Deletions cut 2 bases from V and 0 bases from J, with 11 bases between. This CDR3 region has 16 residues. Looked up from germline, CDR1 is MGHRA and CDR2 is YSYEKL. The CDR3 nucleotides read TGCGCCAGCAGCCAAAACTACAGGTATAGCAATCAGCCCCAGCATTTT. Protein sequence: CASSQNYRYSNQPQHF.

CDR3 protein: CASRQGPSNQPQHF. CDR3 DNA sequence: TGTGCCAGCCGACAGGGGCCAAGCAATCAGCCCCAGCATTTT. The genes are TRBV6-5 and TRBJ1-5; 8 bases line up with TRBD1. Unmatched junction bases numbered 4, after V lost 8 bases and J lost 1 base. This CDR3 has 14 amino acids. Germline assignment: CDR1 MNHEY and CDR2 SVGAGI.

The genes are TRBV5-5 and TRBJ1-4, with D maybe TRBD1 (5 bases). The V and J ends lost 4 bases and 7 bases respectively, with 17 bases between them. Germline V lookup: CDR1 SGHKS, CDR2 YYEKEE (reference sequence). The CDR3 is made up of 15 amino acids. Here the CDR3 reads CASSPMQGGIEKLFF. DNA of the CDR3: TGTGCCAGCAGCCCCATGCAGGGAGGCATTGAAAAACTGTTTTTT.

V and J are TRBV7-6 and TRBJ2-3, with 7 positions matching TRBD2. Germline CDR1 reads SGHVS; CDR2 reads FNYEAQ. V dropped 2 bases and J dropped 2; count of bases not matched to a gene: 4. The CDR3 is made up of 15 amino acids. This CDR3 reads CASSLLADYTDTQYF. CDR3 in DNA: TGTGCCAGCAGCTTACTAGCGGACTACACAGATACGCAGTATTTT. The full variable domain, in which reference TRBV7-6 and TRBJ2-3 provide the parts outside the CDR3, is GAGVSQSPRYKVTKRGQDVALRCDPISGHVSLYWYRQALGQGPEFLTYFNYEAQQDKSGLPNDRFSAERPEGSISTLTIQRTEQRDSAMYRCASSLLADYTDTQYFGPGTRLTVL.

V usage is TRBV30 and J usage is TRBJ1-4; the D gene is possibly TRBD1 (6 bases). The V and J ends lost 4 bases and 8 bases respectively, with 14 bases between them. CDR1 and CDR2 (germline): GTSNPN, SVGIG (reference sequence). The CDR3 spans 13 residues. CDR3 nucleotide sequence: TGTGCCTGGAAACTCCACCAGGGGGAAAAACTGTTTTTT. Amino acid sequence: CAWKLHQGEKLFF. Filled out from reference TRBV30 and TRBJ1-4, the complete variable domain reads SQTIHQWPATLVQPVGSPLSLECTVEGTSNPNLYWYRQAAGRGLQLLFYSVGIGQISSEVPQNLSASRPQDRQFILSSKKLLLSDSGFYLCAWKLHQGEKLFFGSGTQLSVL.

Here the CDR3 reads CASSTQGANGGQPQHF. The CDR3 nucleotides read TGTGCCAGTAGTACCCAGGGGGCTAATGGTGGTCAGCCCCAGCATTTT. The J gene is TRBJ1-5, the V gene TRBV19; 8 bases line up with TRBD1. J was trimmed by 6 bases and V by 4 bases; bases with no gene match: 11. CDR1 and CDR2 (germline): LNHDA, SQIVND (reference sequence). The CDR3 contains 16 residues.